This passage covers 5 T cell receptor beta chains from one sample sequenced in a study of T cells after yellow fever vaccination. Each CDR3 protein gets one entry after TCRdb re-called the 5' RACE reads with MiXCR. The sample includes 140,000 to 150,000 distinct CDR3 sequences, about 6.9% of them seen just once. Here the sequenced sample was CD4+ T cells sorted from PBMCs, taken 10 days after the yellow fever booster vaccination. The receptors stem from a man under 40 who received the YFV17D yellow fever vaccine.

This clonotype was counted at least ten times. The chain uses TRBV30 and TRBJ2-1; TRBD2 agrees at 12 bases. CDR3 length equals 15 residues. The V segment lost 5 bases and the J segment 7 bases; nucleotides outside the gene matches: 9. Germline values: CDR1 GTSNPN, CDR2 SVGIG (reference sequence). The CDR3 loop reads CAWGIGLAGPNEQFF. The CDR3 bases are TGTGCCTGGGGGATTGGACTAGCGGGACCGAATGAGCAGTTCTTC. The entire variable domain, with the rest obtained from reference TRBV30 and TRBJ2-1, is as follows: SQTIHQWPATLVQPVGSPLSLECTVEGTSNPNLYWYRQAAGRGLQLLFYSVGIGQISSEVPQNLSASRPQDRQFILSSKKLLLSDSGFYLCAWGIGLAGPNEQFFGPGTRLTVL.

CDR3 in DNA: TGCAGTGCGCTACTGGGGAGTGTCTTCGGGAATGAGCAGTTCTTC. It yields the protein CSALLGSVFGNEQFF. The rearrangement links TRBV20-1 to TRBJ2-1, with D perhaps matching TRBD2 (5 bases). Per the germline V gene, CDR1 is DFQATT and CDR2 is SNEGSKA (reference sequence). Trimming removed 6 bases at V and 7 bases at J, with 22 bases between. The CDR3 totals 15 residues.

There are a few counts of this clonotype. This sequence joins TRBV30 and TRBJ2-5, with 8 nucleotides matching TRBD2. The CDR3 is made up of 14 amino acids. Germline-derived CDR1 and CDR2 are GTSNPN and SVGIG (reference sequence). Trimming cost V 2 bases and J 7 bases; bases outside gene matches: 9. In nucleotides, the CDR3 is TGTGCCTGGAGTCTACTAGCGGCCGGCGGGACCCAGTACTTC. It codes for CAWSLLAAGGTQYF.

This clonotype was detected many times. The chain links TRBV6-5 to TRBJ2-5, with unresolved D. CDR1 is MNHEY, CDR2 SVGAGI, per germline. This CDR3 is built from 13 residues. V dropped 3 bases and J dropped 1 base, with 6 bases sitting between them. This CDR3 is CASSYGRQETQYF. CDR3 nucleotide sequence: TGTGCCAGCAGTTATGGCCGCCAAGAGACCCAGTACTTC.

This clonotype was picked up many times. The chain is built from TRBV12-3 or TRBV12-4 and TRBJ1-2, with a tentative D call TRBD1 (5 bases). The CDR3 sequence is 10 residues long. Trimming took 8 bases from V and 4 from J, leaving 5 bases between them. CDR3 nucleotides: TGTGCCAGCGGGGGCTATGGCTACACCTTC. It yields the protein CASGGYGYTF.